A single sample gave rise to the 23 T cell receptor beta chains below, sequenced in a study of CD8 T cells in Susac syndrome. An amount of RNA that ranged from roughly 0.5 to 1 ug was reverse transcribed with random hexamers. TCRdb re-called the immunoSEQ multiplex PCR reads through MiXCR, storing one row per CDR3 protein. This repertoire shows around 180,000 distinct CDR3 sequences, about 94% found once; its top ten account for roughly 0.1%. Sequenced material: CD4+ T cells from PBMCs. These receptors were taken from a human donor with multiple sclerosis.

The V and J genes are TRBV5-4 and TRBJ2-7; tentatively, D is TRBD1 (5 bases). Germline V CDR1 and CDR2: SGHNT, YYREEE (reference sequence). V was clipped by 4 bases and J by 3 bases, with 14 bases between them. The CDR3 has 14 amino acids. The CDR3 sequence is CASSQPGINYEQYF. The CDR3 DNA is TGTGCCAGCAGCCAACCAGGGATTAACTACGAGCAGTACTTC.

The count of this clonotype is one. Here the CDR3 reads CASSLWDSGNTIYF. DNA for the CDR3: TGCGCCAGCAGCTTATGGGATAGCGGAAACACCATATATTTT. V gene TRBV5-1 combines with J gene TRBJ1-3, with D hard to call. CDR1 is SGHRS and CDR2 is YFSETQ in the germline V gene. CDR3 length equals 14 residues. Between the trimmed V and J ends, which lost 2 bases and 4 bases, there was a span of 10 bases.

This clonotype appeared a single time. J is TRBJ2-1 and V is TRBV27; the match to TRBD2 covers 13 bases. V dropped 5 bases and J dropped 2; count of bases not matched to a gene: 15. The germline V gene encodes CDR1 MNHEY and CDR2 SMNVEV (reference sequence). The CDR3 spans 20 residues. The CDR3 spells CASSPQTSGGKSQPYNEQFF. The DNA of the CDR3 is TGTGCCAGCAGTCCCCAGACTAGCGGGGGGAAGTCCCAGCCCTACAATGAGCAGTTCTTC.

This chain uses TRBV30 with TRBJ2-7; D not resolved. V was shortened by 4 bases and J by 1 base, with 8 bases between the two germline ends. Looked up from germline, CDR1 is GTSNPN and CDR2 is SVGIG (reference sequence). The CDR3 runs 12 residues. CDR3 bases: TGTGCCTGGAAGACAAATTCCTACGAGCAGTACTTC. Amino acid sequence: CAWKTNSYEQYF.

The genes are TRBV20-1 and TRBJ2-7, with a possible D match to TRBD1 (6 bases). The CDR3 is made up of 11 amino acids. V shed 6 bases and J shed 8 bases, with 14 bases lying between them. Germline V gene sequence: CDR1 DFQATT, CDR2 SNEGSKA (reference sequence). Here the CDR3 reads CSAPAGVKQYF. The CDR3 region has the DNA TGCAGTGCGCCGGCAGGGGTGAAGCAGTACTTC.

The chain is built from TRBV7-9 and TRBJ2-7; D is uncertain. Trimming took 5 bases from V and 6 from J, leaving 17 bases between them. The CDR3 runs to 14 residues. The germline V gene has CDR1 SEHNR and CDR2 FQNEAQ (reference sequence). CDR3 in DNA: TGTGCCAGCAGCCGAACTATTAGGAATAGCGAGCAGTACTTC. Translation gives CASSRTIRNSEQYF.

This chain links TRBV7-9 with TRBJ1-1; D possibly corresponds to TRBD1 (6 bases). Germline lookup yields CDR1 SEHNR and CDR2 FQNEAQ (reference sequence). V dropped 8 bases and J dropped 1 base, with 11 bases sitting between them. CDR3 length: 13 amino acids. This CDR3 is CASGIQGNTEAFF. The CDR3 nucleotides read TGTGCCAGCGGAATACAGGGGAACACTGAAGCTTTCTTT.

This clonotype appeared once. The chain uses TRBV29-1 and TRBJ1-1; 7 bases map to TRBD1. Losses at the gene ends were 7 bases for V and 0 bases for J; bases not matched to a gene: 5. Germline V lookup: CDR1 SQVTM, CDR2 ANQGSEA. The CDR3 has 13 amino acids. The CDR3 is CSGGTDMNTEAFF. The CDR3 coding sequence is TGCAGCGGGGGGACAGACATGAACACTGAAGCTTTCTTT.

The CDR3 DNA reads as TGTGCCAGCAGTGCCCAGGGGGGAGAGCAGTTCTTC. This sequence encodes CASSAQGGEQFF. The V call is TRBV2, the J call TRBJ2-1; D may be TRBD1 (7 bases). In germline, CDR1 is SNHLY, CDR2 FYNNEI. CDR3 size: 12 residues. The ends were cut back, 4 bases at V and 10 bases at J, with 11 bases in the middle.

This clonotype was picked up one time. DNA for the CDR3: TGTGCCAGCAGTTCAGGCGTCGGTAGGATCTATGGCTACACCTTC. This translates into CASSSGVGRIYGYTF. V is TRBV27 and J is TRBJ1-2; D gene unclear. Trimming took 4 bases from V and 4 from J, leaving 16 bases between them. This CDR3 spans 15 amino acids. Germline V lookup: CDR1 MNHEY, CDR2 SMNVEV (reference sequence).

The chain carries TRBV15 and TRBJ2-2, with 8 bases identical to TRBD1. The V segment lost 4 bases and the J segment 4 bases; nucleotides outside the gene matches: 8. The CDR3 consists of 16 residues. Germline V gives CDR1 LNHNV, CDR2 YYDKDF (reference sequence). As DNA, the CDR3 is TGTGCCACCAGCATAGGCCGGGACAGGCGCACCGGGGAGCTGTTTTTT. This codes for CATSIGRDRRTGELFF. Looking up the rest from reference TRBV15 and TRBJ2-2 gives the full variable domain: DAMVIQNPRYQVTQFGKPVTLSCSQTLNHNVMYWYQQKSSQAPKLLFHYYDKDFNNEADTPDNFQSRRPNTSFCFLDIRSPGLGDTAMYLCATSIGRDRRTGELFFGEGSRLTVL.

The CDR3 DNA reads as TGTGCCAGCAGCCCCAGGACCTTGCCGAACACTGAAGCTTTCTTT. As protein: CASSPRTLPNTEAFF. This rearrangement joins TRBV7-9 to TRBJ1-1; D gene ambiguous. This CDR3 has 15 amino acids. Germline-derived CDR1 and CDR2 are SEHNR and FQNEAQ (reference sequence). Between the trimmed V and J ends, which lost 5 bases and 1 base, there was a span of 14 bases.

The CDR3, as DNA: TGTGCCAGCCTTTCGATCTTGGGTAGCACAGATACGCAGTATTTT. It is translated as CASLSILGSTDTQYF. The rearrangement links TRBV19 to TRBJ2-3, with D hard to call. Per the germline V gene, CDR1 is LNHDA and CDR2 is SQIVND (reference sequence). The V and J ends lost 9 bases and 0 bases respectively, with 16 bases between them. The CDR3 is 15 residues long.

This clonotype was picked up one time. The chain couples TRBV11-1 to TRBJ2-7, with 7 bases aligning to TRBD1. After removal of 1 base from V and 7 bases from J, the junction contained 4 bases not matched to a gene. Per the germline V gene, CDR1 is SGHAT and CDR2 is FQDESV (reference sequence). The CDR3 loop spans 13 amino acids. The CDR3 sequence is CASSLETGSEQYF. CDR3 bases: TGTGCCAGCAGCTTAGAGACAGGGAGTGAGCAGTACTTC.

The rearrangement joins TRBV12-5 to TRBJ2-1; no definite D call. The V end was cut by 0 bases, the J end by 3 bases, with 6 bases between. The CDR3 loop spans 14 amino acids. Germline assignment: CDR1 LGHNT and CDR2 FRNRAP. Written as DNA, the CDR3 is TGTGCTAGTGGTTTGGTACCCAACTACAATGAGCAGTTCTTC. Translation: CASGLVPNYNEQFF.

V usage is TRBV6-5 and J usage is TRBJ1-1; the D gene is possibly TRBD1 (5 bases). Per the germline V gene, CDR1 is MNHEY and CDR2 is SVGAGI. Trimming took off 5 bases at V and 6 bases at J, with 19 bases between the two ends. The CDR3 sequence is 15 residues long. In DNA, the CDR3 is TGTGCCAGCAGTCTAGGGACCGCCCGTCTCCCTGAAGCTTTCTTT. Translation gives CASSLGTARLPEAFF.

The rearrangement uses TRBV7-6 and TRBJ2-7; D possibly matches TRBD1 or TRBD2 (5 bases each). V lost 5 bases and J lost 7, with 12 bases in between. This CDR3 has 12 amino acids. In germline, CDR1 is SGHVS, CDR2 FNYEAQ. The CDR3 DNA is TGTGCCAGCAGCCAAGATGGGGGTGAGCAGTACTTC. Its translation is CASSQDGGEQYF.

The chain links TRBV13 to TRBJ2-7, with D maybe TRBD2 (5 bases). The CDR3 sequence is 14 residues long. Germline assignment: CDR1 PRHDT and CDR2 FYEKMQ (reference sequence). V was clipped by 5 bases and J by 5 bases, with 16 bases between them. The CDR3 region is CASSPQEAMDEQYF. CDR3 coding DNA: TGTGCCAGCAGCCCCCAGGAGGCGATGGACGAGCAGTACTTC.

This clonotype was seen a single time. The CDR3 DNA follows: TGTGCCAGCAGCTTGGATGGTAGAGTTCTCACAGATACGCAGTATTTT. As protein: CASSLDGRVLTDTQYF. V gene TRBV5-4 combines with J gene TRBJ2-3; D gene uncertain. CDR1 and CDR2 from the germline V gene are SGHNT and YYREEE (reference sequence). Trimming took 0 bases from V and 2 from J, leaving 13 bases between them. The CDR3 spans 16 residues.

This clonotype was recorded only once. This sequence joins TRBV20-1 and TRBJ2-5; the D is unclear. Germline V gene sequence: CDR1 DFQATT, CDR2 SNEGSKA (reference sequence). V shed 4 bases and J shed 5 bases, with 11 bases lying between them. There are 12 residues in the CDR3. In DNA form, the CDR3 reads TGCAGTGCTACCAAGTCCGGGGAGACCCAGTACTTC. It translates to CSATKSGETQYF.

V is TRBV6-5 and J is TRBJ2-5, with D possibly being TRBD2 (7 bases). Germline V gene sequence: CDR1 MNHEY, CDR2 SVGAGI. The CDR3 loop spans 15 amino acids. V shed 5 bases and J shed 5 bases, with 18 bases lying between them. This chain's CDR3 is CASSLTGRVGETQYF. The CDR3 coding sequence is TGTGCCAGCAGTCTTACAGGGAGGGTGGGGGAGACCCAGTACTTC.

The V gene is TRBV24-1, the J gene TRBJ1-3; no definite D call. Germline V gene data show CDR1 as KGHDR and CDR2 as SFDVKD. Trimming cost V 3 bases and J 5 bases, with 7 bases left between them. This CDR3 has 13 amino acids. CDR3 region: CATSDPIRNTIYF. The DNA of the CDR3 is TGTGCCACCAGTGATCCTATACGAAACACCATATATTTT.

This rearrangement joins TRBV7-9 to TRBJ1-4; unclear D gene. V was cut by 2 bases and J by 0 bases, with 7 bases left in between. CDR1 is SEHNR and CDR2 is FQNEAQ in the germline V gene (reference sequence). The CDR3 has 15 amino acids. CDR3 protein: CASSLRSSTNEKLFF. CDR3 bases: TGTGCCAGCAGCTTACGGTCATCAACTAATGAAAAACTGTTTTTT.